This TCR beta chain was captured by sequencing in a study of blood T cell repertoires in COVID-19 (dated by TCRdb to about 2020). With regard to the full study: Samples covering the acute and convalescent phases of COVID-19 were provided by collaborators in the United States, Italy and Spain. The prospective study material was composed of cDNA or gDNA derived from T cells, B-cell-depleted T cells, or PBMCs. Deeply sampled blood TCRbeta repertoires from subjects exposed to, actively infected with, or recovered from COVID-19 were included in the dataset. The repertoires were made available in a free public database intended to serve as a resource for research on the immune response to SARS-CoV-2. Samples were obtained from the ongoing ImmuneRACE study (first 160 participants) and from 1,200 or so subjects provided by 6 global collaborators. Nearly every sample came with metadata listing a de-identified subject ID, COVID-19 status, age in years and sex. Where HLA class I and class II types were available, the types were taken from metadata supplied by the sample provider, not from assay-based typing.

TCRbeta CDR3 regions were amplified from genomic DNA by means of the immunoSEQ Assay, a bias-controlled multiplex PCR. For the original study's pipeline: Nucleated cell counts per sample were estimated from amplification of reference gene primers within the assay. Sequence reads were collapsed and filtered to measure the absolute abundance of every unique TCRbeta CDR3 rearrangement. Productive Simpson clonality was computed per sample as the square root of Simpson's diversity index over productive rearrangements. TCRdb provides this immuneACCESS table in a form limited to in-frame rearrangements. Some clones are lacking; in checked studies, under half of them reflect an unresolved V gene, and why the rest are absent is not known. For V, J and clone size, that table is used; D and trimming come from the DNA. This sample gives roughly 80,000 clones in total; about 92% of them show up just once. The ten largest clonotypes hold 16% of the sample.

The collaborating institutions used their own protocols to collect whole blood in K2EDTA tubes. For TCRbeta analysis, collaborators shipped samples in one of three forms: frozen whole blood, isolated PBMCs, or DNA extracted from either of those sample types. With respect to this clone: The target of this receptor is not known. No clone much larger than this one lies a single base away; base qualities are absent.

Results the study describes overall, beyond this receptor: The amount of clinical and demographic metadata varied by source and participant and was provided uncurated.

CDR1 MDHEN and CDR2 SYDVKM are derived from the germline V gene. The CDR3 starts with the cysteine, ends with the phenylalanine, and has 15 residues. Only the CDR3 DNA is retained, 45 bases long and in frame from the first base. Cut back by 6 bases and 10 bases, the V and J ends lie 24 bases apart. Sequenced sample: peripheral blood. Recombination linked TRBV28 to TRBJ2-5; TRBD2 is perhaps the D gene, given 6 matching bases. This clonotype was sampled from a woman aged 80 or older with active or convalescent COVID-19. The DNA sequence is TGTGCCAGCAGCCGGATCGGGACGCGAGGGGAGGTCCAGTACTTC. Its protein is CASSRIGTRGEVQYF. With all but the CDR3 taken from the reference TRBV28 and TRBJ2-5 genes, the full variable domain is: DVKVTQSSRYLVKRTGEKVFLECVQDMDHENMFWYRQDPGLGLRLIYFSYDVKMKEKGDIPEGYSVSREKKERFSLILESASTNQTSMYLCASSRIGTRGEVQYFGPGTRLLVL.